These T cell receptor beta chains were read from a single sample in a study of OX40 agonist ivuxolimab in advanced cancers. Assay used: immunoSEQ multiplex PCR; TCRdb lists only in-frame clones, some missing. The sample yields 45,000 to 50,000 clones, over 90% seen once. The sequences come from CD4+ or CD8+ T cells sorted from blood, collected in a trial of the OX40 agonist ivuxolimab. These receptors were obtained from an adult with an advanced solid tumor such as melanoma, head and neck, liver or kidney cancer. Each CDR3 is given with its conserved first and last residue. Each record gives: V gene, J gene, D gene, clone size, CDR3 DNA, CDR3 protein. D genes are given only for firm matches. Size tells how often a clone was seen (once, few, many) or the class of an expanded clone, and some rows leave it out.

TRBV30	TRBJ1-5	TRBD1	NA	TGTGCCTGGAGTGTAGGGACAGTTAACAATCAGCCCCAGCATTTT	CAWSVGTVNNQPQHF
TRBV13	TRBJ2-1	TRBD1	NA	TGTGCCAGCAGCTTATACCCGGGACAGGGGTTCAATGAGCAGTTCTTC	CASSLYPGQGFNEQFF
TRBV7-2	TRBJ1-4	NA	once	TGTGCCAGCAGCTTCCGAGCCGACGGGAAACTGTTTTTT	CASSFRADGKLFF
TRBV6-5	TRBJ1-2	TRBD1	NA	TGTGCCAGCAGTTTGGCAGGGGGGAACTATGGCTACACCTTC	CASSLAGGNYGYTF
TRBV19	TRBJ1-1	NA	NA	TGTGCCAGTAGTATTTCGGGACACCCGAACACTGAAGCTTTCTTT	CASSISGHPNTEAFF
TRBV4-1	TRBJ2-7	TRBD2	NA	TGCGCCAGCAGCCAAGAGTATACGGGACTAGTATACGAGCAGTACTTC	CASSQEYTGLVYEQYF
TRBV19	TRBJ1-1	NA	few	TGTGCCAGTAGTATGGGCGGGGGAGGCACTGAAGCTTTCTTT	CASSMGGGGTEAFF
TRBV6-5	TRBJ1-4	NA	NA	TGTGCCAGCAGTTACGGGTCCAGTGGTGAAAAACTGTTTTTT	CASSYGSSGEKLFF
TRBV2	TRBJ1-5	TRBD1	NA	TGTGCCAGCAGAGGACAGGGCAATCAGTCCCAGCATTTT	CASRGQGNQSQHF
TRBV19	TRBJ1-5	TRBD1	NA	TGTGCCAGTCACCATCGCCAGGGGGTCTATCAGCCCCAGCATTTT	CASHHRQGVYQPQHF
TRBV7-6	TRBJ2-2	TRBD1	NA	TGTGCCAGCAGCGTCGGCGCCGGGACAGCCACCACCGGGGAGCTGTTTTTT	CASSVGAGTATTGELFF
TRBV7-8	TRBJ1-4	NA	NA	TGTGCCAGCCTATCAGGGGTCGAAAAACTGTTTTTT	CASLSGVEKLFF
TRBV7-9	TRBJ2-1	NA	NA	TGTGCCAGCAGCCCTAGGTCATCCTCCTACAATGAGCAGTTCTTC	CASSPRSSSYNEQFF
TRBV5-6	TRBJ1-5	NA	NA	TGTGCCAGCAGCTTTGGAGGGGAGTCGGGCCAGCCCCAGCATTTT	CASSFGGESGQPQHF
TRBV5-1	TRBJ1-1	TRBD1	NA	TGCGCCAGCAGCCCGACAGGGGTAGGGTTGAACACTGAAGCTTTCTTT	CASSPTGVGLNTEAFF
TRBV6-6	TRBJ1-2	NA	NA	TGTGCCAGCAGTTACTCGAAGGGGACACCGTACGGCTACACCTTC	CASSYSKGTPYGYTF
TRBV7-7	TRBJ2-1	NA	NA	TGTGCTAGCAGCGACTCCGATGTAGGGGACAATGAGCAGTTCTTC	CASSDSDVGDNEQFF
TRBV28	TRBJ1-1	NA	NA	TGTGCCAGCAGTTCAGGCAGAAACACTGAAGCTTTCTTT	CASSSGRNTEAFF
TRBV19	TRBJ2-7	TRBD2	NA	TGTGCCAGTAGTTGGACTAGCGGGTCCTACGAGCAGTACTTC	CASSWTSGSYEQYF
TRBV5-6	TRBJ2-5	NA	NA	TGTGCCAGCAGCTTGGGACACGGAGAGACCCAGTACTTC	CASSLGHGETQYF
TRBV7-2	TRBJ2-5	NA	NA	TGTGCCAGCAGCCCGCCTCCGGCAGAGACCCAGTACTTC	CASSPPPAETQYF
TRBV10-3	TRBJ2-7	NA	NA	TGTGCCATCAGTGAGGCTACGACCTACGAGCAGTACTTC	CAISEATTYEQYF
TRBV9	TRBJ2-3	NA	NA	TGTGCCAGCAGCTCGAAACGGACTAGCACAGATACGCAGTATTTT	CASSSKRTSTDTQYF
TRBV15	TRBJ1-4	NA	NA	TGTGCCACCAGCAGAGTGAGAACTAATGAAAAACTGTTTTTT	CATSRVRTNEKLFF
TRBV19	TRBJ1-1	TRBD1	NA	TGTGCCAGTAGTAAAGCTTTCGGGCAGGGGGTTGAAGGCTCTGAAGCTTTCTTT	CASSKAFGQGVEGSEAFF
TRBV6-1	TRBJ2-1	TRBD2	NA	TGTGCCAGCAGTGAAAGAGCAGGGAGCGGGGCGGGGGATGAGCAGTTCTTC	CASSERAGSGAGDEQFF
TRBV9	TRBJ1-4	NA	NA	TGTGCCAGCAGCGTCGGGGACGATGAAAAACTGTTTTTT	CASSVGDDEKLFF
TRBV4-1	TRBJ1-1	NA	NA	TGCGCCAGCAGCCCGCGGGACATCTCGAACACTGAAGCTTTCTTT	CASSPRDISNTEAFF
TRBV10-1	TRBJ1-1	NA	NA	TGCGCCAGCAGTGAGTCTAGGATGAACACTGAAGCTTTCTTT	CASSESRMNTEAFF
TRBV9	TRBJ2-7	NA	NA	TGTGCCAGCAGCGTAGAGGGCGATGATGCCTACGAGCAGTACTTC	CASSVEGDDAYEQYF
TRBV19	TRBJ1-2	TRBD1	once	TGTGCCAGTAGTTGGGGGACAGGGCCTCGGTATGGCTACACCTTC	CASSWGTGPRYGYTF
TRBV6-5	TRBJ2-1	TRBD2	NA	TGTGCCAGCAGCCTAGGACGGGGGGGCCACAATGAGCAGTTCTTC	CASSLGRGGHNEQFF
TRBV9	TRBJ1-6	NA	NA	TGTGCCAGCAGCGTAGAATTGAATTCACCCCTCCACTTT	CASSVELNSPLHF
TRBV6-6	TRBJ2-5	TRBD2	NA	TGTGCCAGCACCCAGCCAGCGGGGGGTTTAGAGACCCAGTACTTC	CASTQPAGGLETQYF
TRBV15	TRBJ1-2	TRBD1	NA	TGTGCCACCAGCAGAGCCTCCGGGACAGGAGGAGAGGGCTACACCTTC	CATSRASGTGGEGYTF
TRBV11-2	TRBJ1-1	NA	NA	TGTGCCAGCAGTCCCCCGGAGGGGGGATCGTACACTGAAGCTTTCTTT	CASSPPEGGSYTEAFF
TRBV28	TRBJ2-1	TRBD2	NA	TGTGCCAGCAGTCCTACTAGCGGGGGTGCCTACAATGAGCAGTTCTTC	CASSPTSGGAYNEQFF
TRBV30	TRBJ1-5	NA	NA	TGTGCCTGGAGTGATTCCCCTGTCGAAAGTCAGCCCCAGCATTTT	CAWSDSPVESQPQHF
TRBV6-1	TRBJ1-2	NA	NA	TGTGCCAGCAGTGAACTGGCACTCTCTAACTATGGCTACACCTTC	CASSELALSNYGYTF
TRBV11-2	TRBJ2-1	TRBD2	NA	TGTGCCAGCAGCTTAAACGGGGGGGCCTTTTTATACAATGAGCAGTTCTTC	CASSLNGGAFLYNEQFF
TRBV2	TRBJ1-2	TRBD1	NA	TGTGCCAGCAGTAACAGGGGGTCTAACTATGGCTACACCTTC	CASSNRGSNYGYTF
TRBV6-1	TRBJ1-6	TRBD1	NA	TGTGCCAGCAGTGAAACCCCGGGACAGGGGGCGAGGAATTCACCCCTCCACTTT	CASSETPGQGARNSPLHF
TRBV4-1	TRBJ2-1	TRBD1	NA	TGCGCCAGCAGCCAAGATAGGGGACAGGGCGAGTTCTTC	CASSQDRGQGEFF
TRBV4-1	TRBJ1-5	TRBD1	NA	TGCGCCAGCAGCCAGCCCGGACAGGGGAATCAGCCCCAGCATTTT	CASSQPGQGNQPQHF